A single sample is the source of the 20 T cell receptor beta chains below, sequenced in a study of early T cells in non-severe SARS-CoV-2 infection. One entry per CDR3 protein results from TCRdb running MiXCR on the 5' RACE reads. The sample contains 90,000 to 120,000 distinct CDR3 sequences, 11% of which appear only once. Sequencing was done on a sample of whole blood. Receptors originate from an adult who was a healthcare worker with PCR-confirmed SARS-CoV-2 infection or an uninfected control (not recorded which).

This clonotype was seen more than once but under ten times. The V gene is TRBV20-1, the J gene TRBJ2-4; D call uncertain. The CDR3 extends over 16 amino acids. The V gene lost 0 bases and the J gene lost 7 bases, with 19 bases spanning the gap. Germline V gene sequence: CDR1 DFQATT, CDR2 SNEGSKA (reference sequence). DNA of the CDR3: TGCAGTGCTAGAGACCTAGACGGCCCAGGTCGGAACATTCAGTACTTC. Amino acid sequence: CSARDLDGPGRNIQYF.

This clonotype was found many times. V usage is TRBV14 and J usage is TRBJ2-7; 13 nucleotides agree with TRBD2. Germline V CDR1 and CDR2: SGHDN, FVKESK. This CDR3 contains 14 residues. J lost 4 bases, V lost 4 bases, and 1 base had no gene match. The CDR3 DNA reads as TGTGCCAGCAGCCCGACTAGCGGGAGGTACGAGCAGTACTTC. Translating gives CASSPTSGRYEQYF. The full variable domain, with the rest looked up from reference TRBV14 and TRBJ2-7, is EAGVTQFPSHSVIEKGQTVTLRCDPISGHDNLYWYRRVMGKEIKFLLHFVKESKQDESGMPNNRFLAERTGGTYSTLKVQPAELEDSGVYFCASSPTSGRYEQYFGPGTRLTVT.

The chain carries TRBV28 and TRBJ2-7; D possibly corresponds to TRBD2 (5 bases). V was shortened by 6 bases and J by 9 bases, with 21 bases between the two germline ends. Germline values: CDR1 MDHEN, CDR2 SYDVKM. This CDR3 is built from 14 residues. In nucleotides, the CDR3 is TGTGCCAGCAGAACCCTCGTACGGGGATATGGGCAGTACTTC. Protein: CASRTLVRGYGQYF.

This clonotype was counted many times. J is TRBJ2-7 and V is TRBV27, with 7 bases lining up with TRBD1. The CDR3 has 14 residues. Trimming cost V 5 bases and J 2 bases; bases outside gene matches: 6. Germline V gene sequence: CDR1 MNHEY, CDR2 SMNVEV (reference sequence). The CDR3 is CASSQYRGPYEQYF. The CDR3 nucleotides read TGTGCCAGCAGTCAGTACAGGGGCCCCTACGAGCAGTACTTC.

Remarks on this clonotype: The final CDR3 position lacks the conserved phenylalanine or tryptophan, pointing to a likely read error. The gene calls are TRBV7-2 and TRBJ2-1; maybe TRBD2 (5 bases). CDR1 SGHTA and CDR2 FQGNSA come from the germline V gene. Trimming took off 1 base at V and 3 bases at J, with 13 bases between the two ends. CDR3 length: 16 amino acids. For the CDR3, the DNA is TGTGCCAGCAGCTTAGTGGCAGCTAGCTACTACAATGAGCAGTTCTCC. As protein: CASSLVAASYYNEQFS.

This clonotype has a handful of counts. This chain joins TRBV11-2 and TRBJ2-7, with 8 bases fitting TRBD1. Germline lookup yields CDR1 SGHAT and CDR2 FQNNGV. Losses at the gene ends were 6 bases for V and 5 bases for J; bases not matched to a gene: 12. The CDR3 sequence is 15 residues long. The CDR3 DNA reads as TGTGCCAGCAGTCGCTCAGGGGGCGTACTCGACGAGCAGTACTTC. Amino acids: CASSRSGGVLDEQYF.

Relative to its sample, this clonotype is medium-sized. The rearrangement links TRBV5-6 to TRBJ2-1, with D perhaps TRBD2 (6 bases). V was shortened by 1 base and J by 7 bases, with 15 bases between the two germline ends. CDR1 SGHDT and CDR2 YYEEEE come from the germline V gene. This CDR3 is built from 15 residues. The CDR3, as DNA: TGTGCCAGCAGCTTGTTGGAGGGCCTCCTGAATGAGCAGTTCTTC. This translates into CASSLLEGLLNEQFF.

The genes are TRBV7-9 and TRBJ2-6; D unclear. V was cut by 5 bases and J by 0 bases, with 5 bases left in between. Germline values: CDR1 SEHNR, CDR2 FQNEAQ (reference sequence). The CDR3 runs 14 residues. This CDR3 is CASSNNSGANVLTF. The CDR3 DNA reads as TGTGCCAGCAGCAACAACTCTGGGGCCAACGTCCTGACTTTC.

The genes are TRBV6-6 and TRBJ2-4, with D possibly being TRBD1 (6 bases). Trimming removed 6 bases from V and 5 bases from J, with 8 bases in between. CDR1 and CDR2 from the germline V gene are MNHNY and SVGAGI (reference sequence). The CDR3 is 12 amino acids. CDR3 amino acids: CASRDSENIQYF. CDR3 nucleotides: TGTGCCAGCAGGGACAGCGAAAACATTCAGTACTTC.

The V gene is TRBV20-1, the J gene TRBJ2-7; possibly TRBD2 for D (6 bases). The germline V and J ends were trimmed by 7 bases and 3 bases, with 16 bases remaining between them. This CDR3 spans 13 amino acids. Germline assignment: CDR1 DFQATT and CDR2 SNEGSKA (reference sequence). The CDR3 spells CSVGGIGSYEQYF. CDR3 sequence (DNA): TGCAGTGTCGGCGGGATCGGGAGCTACGAGCAGTACTTC.

This clonotype was detected a few times. This chain joins TRBV2 and TRBJ1-5; 8 bases agree with TRBD1. The CDR3 is 13 amino acids. Unmatched junction bases numbered 4, after V lost 4 bases and J lost 8 bases. Germline CDR1 is SNHLY and CDR2 is FYNNEI. This chain's CDR3 is CASSGQGLEPQHF. The DNA of the CDR3 is TGTGCCAGCAGTGGACAGGGGTTGGAGCCCCAGCATTTT.

This clonotype was counted many times. The genes are TRBV5-4 and TRBJ2-3; 10 bases map to TRBD2. CDR3 size: 16 residues. Germline V CDR1 and CDR2: SGHNT, YYREEE (reference sequence). Trimming took 0 bases from V and 3 from J; bases not matched to a gene: 4. CDR3 nucleotide sequence: TGTGCCAGCAGCTTGGCCCCTAGCGGGAGAACAGATACGCAGTATTTT. It translates to CASSLAPSGRTDTQYF.

V and J are TRBV7-3 and TRBJ1-2, with unresolved D. The CDR3 runs 14 residues. Trimming stripped 2 bases from V and 8 bases from J, with 15 bases between. CDR1 and CDR2 (germline): SGHTA, FQGTGA. In DNA form, the CDR3 reads TGTGCCAGCAGCTTAGCTCATACGTTGAGCGGCTACACCTTC. Protein: CASSLAHTLSGYTF.

The J gene is TRBJ2-1, the V gene TRBV29-1, with 7 positions matching TRBD2. The CDR3 sequence is 14 residues long. The V segment lost 7 bases and the J segment 2 bases; nucleotides outside the gene matches: 8. The germline gives CDR1 SQVTM, CDR2 ANQGSEA. CDR3 in amino acids: CSASRGGTYNEQFF. CDR3 nucleotides: TGCAGCGCCAGTAGGGGAGGGACCTACAATGAGCAGTTCTTC.

This clonotype was observed a handful of times. The CDR3 spells CASSEALGATNEKLFF. Here the CDR3 DNA reads TGTGCCAGCAGTGAAGCGCTGGGGGCCACCAATGAAAAACTGTTTTTT. V is TRBV2 and J is TRBJ1-4; D is possibly TRBD1 (6 bases). Germline V gene data show CDR1 as SNHLY and CDR2 as FYNNEI. Trimming stripped 0 bases from V and 5 bases from J, with 13 bases between. The CDR3 is 16 amino acids.

With regard to this clonotype: A much more abundant neighbour one base away suggests this may be a read error. The chain joins TRBV7-3 to TRBJ2-1, with TRBD2 matching over 12 bases. Germline CDR1 and CDR2: SGHTA and FQGTGA. The CDR3 is 14 residues long. CDR3 nucleotide sequence: TGTGCCAGCAGCTCACTAGCGGGAGGCAATGGGCAGTTCTTC. Translated, it gives CASSSLAGGNGQFF.

In this sample, this clonotype turned up many times. The chain carries TRBV25-1 and TRBJ2-1, with D maybe TRBD2 (6 bases). This CDR3 is built from 13 residues. Trimming shortened V by 0 bases and J by 6 bases, and 6 bases separated the two germline ends. CDR1 is MGHDK, CDR2 SYGVNS, per germline. This chain's CDR3 is CASSEYGGNEQFF. The CDR3 nucleotides read TGTGCCAGCAGTGAATACGGGGGCAATGAGCAGTTCTTC.

The CDR3 DNA reads as TGCGCCAGCAGCCCGGGTCCTAGTACCTACGAGCAGTACTTC. Translation gives CASSPGPSTYEQYF. The chain carries TRBV5-1 and TRBJ2-7; D unclear. V was shortened by 4 bases and J by 2 bases, with 13 bases between the two germline ends. The CDR3 spans 14 residues. CDR1 and CDR2 from the germline V gene are SGHRS and YFSETQ.

The rearrangement links TRBV12-3 or TRBV12-4 to TRBJ2-7; weak D call: TRBD2 (6 bases). Trimming removed 2 bases from V and 4 bases from J, with 9 bases in between. There are 13 residues in the CDR3. CDR3 sequence (DNA): TGTGCCAGCAGTTTACGCGGGAATTACGAGCAGTACTTC. The encoded protein is CASSLRGNYEQYF.

The genes are TRBV27 and TRBJ2-3; 7 bases align to TRBD2. The ends lost 3 bases at V and 2 bases at J; junction bases unmatched: 5. The CDR3 is made up of 15 amino acids. CDR1 MNHEY and CDR2 SMNVEV come from the germline V gene (reference sequence). Written as DNA, the CDR3 is TGTGCCAGCAGTTTGTACGCGGGAGTCACAGATACGCAGTATTTT. Translation gives CASSLYAGVTDTQYF.